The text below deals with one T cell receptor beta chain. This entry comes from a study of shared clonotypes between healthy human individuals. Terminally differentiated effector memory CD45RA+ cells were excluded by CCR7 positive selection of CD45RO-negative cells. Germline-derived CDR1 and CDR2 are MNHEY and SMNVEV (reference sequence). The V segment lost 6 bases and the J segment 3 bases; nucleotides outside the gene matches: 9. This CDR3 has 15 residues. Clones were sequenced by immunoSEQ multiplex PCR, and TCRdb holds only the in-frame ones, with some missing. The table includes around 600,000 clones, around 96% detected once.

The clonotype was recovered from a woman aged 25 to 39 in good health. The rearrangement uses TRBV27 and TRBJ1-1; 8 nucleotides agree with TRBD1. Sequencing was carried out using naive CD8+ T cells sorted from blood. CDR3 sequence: CASSQGAVGYTEAFF. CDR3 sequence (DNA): TGTGCCAGCAGCCAGGGGGCGGTAGGCTACACTGAAGCTTTCTTT.